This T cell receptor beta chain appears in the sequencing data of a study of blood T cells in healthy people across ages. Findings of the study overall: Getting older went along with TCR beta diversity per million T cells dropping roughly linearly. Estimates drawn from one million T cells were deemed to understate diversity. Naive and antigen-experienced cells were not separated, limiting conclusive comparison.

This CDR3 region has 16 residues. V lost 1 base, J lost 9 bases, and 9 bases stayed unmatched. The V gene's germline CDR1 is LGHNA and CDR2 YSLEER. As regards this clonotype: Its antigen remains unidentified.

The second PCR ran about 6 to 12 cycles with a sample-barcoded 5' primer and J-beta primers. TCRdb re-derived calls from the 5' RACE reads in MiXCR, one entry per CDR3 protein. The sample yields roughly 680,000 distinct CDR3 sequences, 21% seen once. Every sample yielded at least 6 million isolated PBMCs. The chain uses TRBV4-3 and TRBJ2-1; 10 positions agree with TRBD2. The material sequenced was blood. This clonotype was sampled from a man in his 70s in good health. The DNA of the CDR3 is TGCGCCAGCAGCCAAGGGCATAGCGGGAGGTCGGGTGAGCAGTTCTTC. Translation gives CASSQGHSGRSGEQFF.